These 21 T cell receptor beta chains came from one sample sequenced in a study of beta chain features in type 1 diabetes. Points from the study as a whole: People with Type 1 diabetes carried modestly yet significantly shorter TCRB CDR3s in all four CD4+ subsets.

Expressed TCRB transcripts got sequenced, as all isolated RNA was reverse transcribed. The repertoire was sequenced with immunoSEQ multiplex PCR; TCRdb's copy has only in-frame clones and lacks some. The top ten hold about 1% of the sample, which has 300,000 to 350,000 clones, roughly 8.8% seen once. Antigens of these TCRs are unknown. The sample comprised central memory CD4+ T cells from blood. These receptors all stem from a man aged 25 to 45 with type 1 diabetes.

This clone was observed a handful of times. The CDR3 DNA sequence: TGTGCCAGCTCACCACCAAATAAAGGCCAGTTAAGAGAGACCCAGTACTTC. Translated: CASSPPNKGQLRETQYF. J is TRBJ2-5 and V is TRBV18; D unresolved. CDR1 is KGHSH, CDR2 LQKENI, per germline. Deletions cut 0 bases from V and 4 bases from J, with 18 bases between. The CDR3 covers 17 residues. Using reference TRBV18 and TRBJ2-5 for the parts outside the CDR3, the full variable domain is NAGVMQNPRHLVRRRGQEARLRCSPMKGHSHVYWYRQLPEEGLKFMVYLQKENIIDESGMPKERFSAEFPKEGPSILRIQQVVRGDSAAYFCASSPPNKGQLRETQYFGPGTRLLVL.

V and J are TRBV27 and TRBJ1-5; D unresolved. The CDR3 contains 14 residues. Germline CDR1 MNHEY, CDR2 SMNVEV (reference sequence). Trimming left V 1 base short and J 5 bases short, with 9 bases between. The chain's CDR3 is CASSLFLRHQPQHF. The CDR3 DNA reads TGTGCCAGCAGTTTATTCCTGAGGCATCAGCCCCAGCATTTT.

The chain is built from TRBV28 and TRBJ2-5, with unresolved D. The CDR3 runs to 14 residues. Trimming removed 2 bases at V and 2 bases at J, with 9 bases between. Germline V gene sequence: CDR1 MDHEN, CDR2 SYDVKM. In nucleotides, the CDR3 is TGTGCCAGCAGTTTAAGGGTCTTACAAGAGACCCAGTACTTC. Its protein is CASSLRVLQETQYF.

Concerning this clone itself: Other DNA sequences in the sample encode the same CDR3. The gene calls are TRBV7-2 and TRBJ1-1; D ambiguous. V was clipped by 5 bases and J by 3 bases, with 4 bases between them. CDR3 length: 11 amino acids. CDR1 is SGHTA, CDR2 FQGNSA, per germline. The CDR3 region has the DNA TGTGCCAGCAGCCCCCACACTGAAGCTTTCTTT. It codes for CASSPHTEAFF.

The chain combines TRBV27 with TRBJ2-1, with 8 bases that match TRBD1. The germline V gene encodes CDR1 MNHEY and CDR2 SMNVEV (reference sequence). The ends lost 3 bases at V and 2 bases at J; junction bases unmatched: 3. The CDR3 contains 15 residues. CDR3 region: CASSFVTGAYNEQFF. As DNA, the CDR3 is TGTGCCAGCAGTTTTGTGACAGGGGCCTACAATGAGCAGTTCTTC.

The J gene is TRBJ2-3, the V gene TRBV27; D may correspond to TRBD1 or TRBD2 (6 bases each). Deletions cut 1 base from V and 6 bases from J, with 14 bases between. Germline V gives CDR1 MNHEY, CDR2 SMNVEV (reference sequence). CDR3 length: 15 amino acids. CDR3 nucleotide sequence: TGTGCCAGCAGTTTATTGACCGGGGGCGCGGATACGCAGTATTTT. Translated, it gives CASSLLTGGADTQYF.

V and J are TRBV14 and TRBJ2-3; D gene uncertain. The germline gives CDR1 SGHDN, CDR2 FVKESK. The CDR3 extends over 15 amino acids. V was shortened by 4 bases and J by 2 bases, with 13 bases between the two germline ends. The CDR3 here is CASSRRRVSTDTQYF. CDR3 bases: TGTGCCAGCAGCCGGCGCCGGGTCTCCACAGATACGCAGTATTTT.

This clone turned up a few times. This sample also contains other DNA sequences that code for the same CDR3. V is TRBV5-1 and J is TRBJ2-7; D gene uncertain. CDR1 and CDR2 (germline): SGHRS, YFSETQ. The CDR3 has 12 amino acids. The germline V and J ends were trimmed by 2 bases and 2 bases, with 5 bases remaining between them. The CDR3 spells CASSLDTYEQYF. CDR3 DNA sequence: TGCGCCAGCAGCTTAGACACCTACGAGCAGTACTTC.

The J gene is TRBJ1-6, the V gene TRBV5-4; TRBD1 matches 10 bases. From germline, CDR1 is SGHNT and CDR2 YYREEE (reference sequence). The CDR3 spans 16 residues. V lost 4 bases, J lost 6 bases, and 7 bases stayed unmatched. CDR3 DNA: TGTGCCAGCAGCCCGGGACAGGGGAAGGCTAATTCACCCCTCCACTTT. Its protein product is CASSPGQGKANSPLHF.

This clone was seen at least ten times. The rearrangement joins TRBV7-9 to TRBJ1-6, with 9 bases identical to TRBD1. V trimming: 5 bases; J trimming: 8 bases; junction bases outside the gene matches: 4. Germline CDR1 reads SEHNR; CDR2 reads FQNEAQ (reference sequence). The CDR3 is 14 amino acids. The CDR3 region has the DNA TGTGCCAGCAGCCTTGACAGGGGGGATTCACCCCTCCACTTT. Translating it yields CASSLDRGDSPLHF.

This clone has ten or more counts. This sequence joins TRBV30 and TRBJ1-3, with a weak D call TRBD1 (6 bases). The CDR3 runs to 15 residues. V was trimmed by 0 bases and J by 2 bases, leaving 11 bases between them. Germline CDR1 GTSNPN, CDR2 SVGIG (reference sequence). In DNA, the CDR3 is TGTGCCTGGAGTGTTCCAGGGGCTGCTGGAAACACCATATATTTT. It is translated as CAWSVPGAAGNTIYF.

The chain has TRBV7-2 and TRBJ2-3; 8 bases map to TRBD1. The CDR3 extends over 16 amino acids. Germline loops: CDR1 SGHTA, CDR2 FQGNSA. Germline trimming cut 5 bases from V and 5 bases from J; bases unmatched to any gene: 12. CDR3 coding DNA: TGTGCCAGCAGCGGTATAAGGACAGGGTGGATAGATACGCAGTATTTT. This encodes CASSGIRTGWIDTQYF.

V usage is TRBV30 and J usage is TRBJ1-3; D uncertain. Germline lookup yields CDR1 GTSNPN and CDR2 SVGIG (reference sequence). The CDR3 is made up of 13 amino acids. Trimming removed 4 bases from V and 6 bases from J, with 13 bases in between. The CDR3 DNA reads TGTGCCTGGAATGAAGGTACTGAAAACACCATATATTTT. This sequence encodes CAWNEGTENTIYF.

This clone has ten or more counts. The CDR3, as DNA: TGTGCCAGCAGCCCCCGTGGGCCCGACCTGCAGTTCTTC. It yields the protein CASSPRGPDLQFF. This sequence joins TRBV7-9 and TRBJ2-1, with no clear D. The CDR3 consists of 13 residues. V lost 5 bases and J lost 12, with 17 bases in between. In germline, CDR1 is SEHNR, CDR2 FQNEAQ (reference sequence).

This chain connects TRBV28 to TRBJ2-3; TRBD2 aligns across 7 bases. This CDR3 is built from 14 residues. Per germline, CDR1 MDHEN and CDR2 SYDVKM. V gave up 10 bases and J gave up 0 bases; unmatched junction bases: 7. DNA for the CDR3: TGTGCCACTCAACCGGGGGGTAGCACAGATACGCAGTATTTT. Protein product: CATQPGGSTDTQYF.

The J gene is TRBJ2-7, the V gene TRBV2; 7 bases line up with TRBD2. CDR3 length equals 12 residues. V was pared by 7 bases and J by 4 bases, with 4 bases of the junction left unmatched. CDR1 is SNHLY, CDR2 FYNNEI, per germline. Here the CDR3 reads CASKGEGYEQYF. As DNA, the CDR3 is TGTGCCAGCAAAGGGGAGGGATACGAGCAGTACTTC.

This clone was seen a handful of times. The rearrangement links TRBV7-2 to TRBJ2-2; possible D gene TRBD1, 6 bases. Trimming took off 5 bases at V and 6 bases at J, with 22 bases between the two ends. The CDR3 length is 17 residues. Germline lookup yields CDR1 SGHTA and CDR2 FQGNSA. Here the CDR3 reads CASSTSRDTVEAGELFF. As DNA, the CDR3 is TGTGCCAGCAGCACGTCCCGGGACACTGTTGAGGCCGGGGAGCTGTTTTTT.

The rearrangement uses TRBV5-6 and TRBJ1-6; a weak D match, TRBD1 (5 bases). CDR1 is SGHDT, CDR2 YYEEEE, per germline. V was clipped by 7 bases and J by 8 bases, with 16 bases between them. The length of the CDR3 is 14 residues. CDR3 sequence: CASALWGDHSPLHF. CDR3 DNA sequence: TGTGCCAGCGCCCTTTGGGGGGATCATTCACCCCTCCACTTT.

This clone was seen many times. The V and J genes are TRBV2 and TRBJ2-3; weak D call: TRBD1 (5 bases). The length of the CDR3 is 14 residues. CDR1 is SNHLY and CDR2 is FYNNEI in the germline V gene. V gave up 6 bases and J gave up 0 bases, with 10 bases separating them. The CDR3 sequence: CASRDSGSTDTQYF. CDR3 sequence (DNA): TGTGCCAGCAGAGACAGTGGTAGCACAGATACGCAGTATTTT.

The sample holds many counts of this clone. The chain uses TRBV6-6 and TRBJ2-3; D perhaps matches TRBD1 (5 bases). Germline V gene sequence: CDR1 MNHNY, CDR2 SVGAGI (reference sequence). Trimming removed 6 bases from V and 6 bases from J, with 13 bases in between. CDR3 length: 13 amino acids. The CDR3 region has the DNA TGTGCCAGCAGATACCTTGGGGCGGATACGCAGTATTTT. It translates to CASRYLGADTQYF.

This clone was detected a few times. The rearrangement uses TRBV14 and TRBJ2-3; D gene unclear. The CDR3 extends over 14 amino acids. Per the germline V gene, CDR1 is SGHDN and CDR2 is FVKESK. The V end was cut by 0 bases, the J end by 7 bases, with 11 bases between. The CDR3 DNA sequence: TGTGCCAGCAGCCAAGAAGTTTCCGGTCATACGCAGTATTTT. Translation: CASSQEVSGHTQYF.